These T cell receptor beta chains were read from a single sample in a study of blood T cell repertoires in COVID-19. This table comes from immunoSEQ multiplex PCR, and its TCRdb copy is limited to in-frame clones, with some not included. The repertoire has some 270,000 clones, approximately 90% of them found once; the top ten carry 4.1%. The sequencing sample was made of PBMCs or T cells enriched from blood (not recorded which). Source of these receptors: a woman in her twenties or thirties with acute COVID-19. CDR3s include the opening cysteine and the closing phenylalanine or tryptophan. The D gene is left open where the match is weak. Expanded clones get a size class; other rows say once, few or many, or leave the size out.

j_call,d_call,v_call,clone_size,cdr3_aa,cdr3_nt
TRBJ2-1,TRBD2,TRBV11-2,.,CASSPGLARSNEQFF,TGTGCCAGCAGCCCGGGACTAGCGAGGAGCAATGAGCAGTTCTTC
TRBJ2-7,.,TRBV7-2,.,CASSDRRPAGEQYF,TGTGCCAGCAGCGACCGACGGCCGGCGGGCGAGCAGTACTTC
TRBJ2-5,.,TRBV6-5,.,CASRGSGETQYF,TGTGCCAGCCGGGGATCCGGGGAGACCCAGTACTTC
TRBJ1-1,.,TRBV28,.,CASTGMNTEAFF,TGTGCCAGCACAGGCATGAACACTGAAGCTTTCTTT
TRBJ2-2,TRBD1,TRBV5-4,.,CASSGTGVGTGELFF,TGTGCCAGCAGCGGCACAGGGGTGGGGACCGGGGAGCTGTTTTTT
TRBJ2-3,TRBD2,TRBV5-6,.,CASGLAGFRSTDTQYF,TGTGCCAGCGGGCTAGCGGGGTTTAGGTCCACAGATACGCAGTATTTT
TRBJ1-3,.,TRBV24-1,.,CATRQNAGNTIYF,TGTGCCACCCGTCAGAATGCTGGAAACACCATATATTTT
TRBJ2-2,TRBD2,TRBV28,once,CASSHAPGLVANTGELFF,TGTGCCAGCAGCCACGCCCCTGGACTAGTGGCGAACACCGGGGAGCTGTTTTTT
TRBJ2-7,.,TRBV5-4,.,CASSPDPGIYEQYF,TGTGCCAGCAGCCCGGATCCAGGGATCTACGAGCAGTACTTC
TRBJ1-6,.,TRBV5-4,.,CASSLESGNSPLHF,TGTGCCAGCAGCTTGGAAAGCGGAAATTCACCCCTCCACTTT
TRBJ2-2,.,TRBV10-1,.,CASNRDRNTGELFF,TGCGCCAGCAACAGAGACAGGAACACCGGGGAGCTGTTTTTT
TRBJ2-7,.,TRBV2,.,CASILGDSYEQYF,TGTGCCAGTATACTAGGAGATTCCTACGAGCAGTACTTC
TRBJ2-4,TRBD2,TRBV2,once,CASSALAGEGGNIQYF,TGTGCCAGCAGTGCTCTAGCGGGAGAGGGAGGGAACATTCAGTACTTC
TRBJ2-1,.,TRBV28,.,CASSLVRGEQFF,TGTGCCAGCAGTTTAGTGCGGGGTGAGCAGTTCTTC